Given below is one T cell receptor beta chain in context. This sample was taken from a study of shared clonotypes between healthy human individuals. Turning to the study itself: Donors had three CD4 naive, three CD4 memory, two CD8 naive and one CD8 memory plate apiece.

The CDR3 loop spans 15 amino acids. The germline CDR1 and CDR2 sequences are SGHNT and YYREEE (reference sequence). V was pared by 4 bases and J by 3 bases, with 4 bases of the junction left unmatched. Adults of Caucasian background living in Nashville, Tennessee made up all donors. The test was conducted at deep level. Genomic DNA per cell subset filled all wells of several immunoSEQ plates. Profiling relied on immunoSEQ multiplex PCR, and the TCRdb table lists in-frame clones only, not all of them. The data hold some 2,000,000 clones, with 85% to 95% observed a single time. The rearrangement uses TRBV5-4 and TRBJ2-5; 12 positions match TRBD2. The clonotype comes from a man between 18 and 29 years old in good health. Sequencing was done on a sample of naive CD4+ T cells sorted from blood. Subset described: CD45RA+ positively selected. Here the CDR3 DNA reads TGTGCCAGCAGCCCGACTAGCGGGAGAGAAGAGACCCAGTACTTC. Encoded protein: CASSPTSGREETQYF.